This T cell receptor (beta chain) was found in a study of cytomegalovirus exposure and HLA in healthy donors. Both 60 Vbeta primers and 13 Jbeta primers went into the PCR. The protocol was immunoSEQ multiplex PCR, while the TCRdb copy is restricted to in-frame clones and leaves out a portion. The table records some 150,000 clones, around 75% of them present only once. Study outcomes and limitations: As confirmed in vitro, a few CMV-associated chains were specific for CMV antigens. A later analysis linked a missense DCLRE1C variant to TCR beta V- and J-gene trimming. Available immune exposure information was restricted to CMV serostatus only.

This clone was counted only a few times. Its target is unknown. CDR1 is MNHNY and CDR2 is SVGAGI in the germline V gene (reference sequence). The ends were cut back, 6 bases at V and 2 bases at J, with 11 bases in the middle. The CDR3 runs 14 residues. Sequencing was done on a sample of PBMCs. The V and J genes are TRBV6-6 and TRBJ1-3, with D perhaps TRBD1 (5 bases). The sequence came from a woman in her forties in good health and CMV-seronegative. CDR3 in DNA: TGTGCCAGCAGACCAGGGTGGCCTGGAAACACCATATATTTT. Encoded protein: CASRPGWPGNTIYF.